A single sample gave rise to the 28 T cell receptor beta chains below, sequenced in a study of blood T cell repertoires in COVID-19. Only in-frame clones appear in the TCRdb table, and some are missing; sequencing was by immunoSEQ multiplex PCR. Of approximately 44,000 clones listed, roughly three quarters are singletons. Sequencing was performed on peripheral blood. These TCRs come from a woman older than 75 with acute or convalescent COVID-19.

This chain connects TRBV19 to TRBJ1-5, with 8 bases matching TRBD1. The CDR3 has 14 amino acids. Germline CDR1 is LNHDA and CDR2 is SQIVND (reference sequence). Trimming took 3 bases from V and 8 from J; bases not matched to a gene: 6. The CDR3 spells CASSIKQGVKPQHF. DNA of the CDR3: TGTGCCAGTAGTATTAAACAGGGGGTGAAGCCCCAGCATTTT.

The chain combines TRBV30 with TRBJ2-1; D not certain. The ends were cut back, 1 base at V and 15 bases at J, with 19 bases in the middle. Germline lookup yields CDR1 GTSNPN and CDR2 SVGIG (reference sequence). The CDR3 contains 13 residues. The CDR3 reads CAWSDGASLNRFF. CDR3 DNA sequence: TGTGCCTGGAGTGATGGAGCCAGCCTTAATAGGTTCTTC.

CDR3 loop: CAWSVFVRDRRSYNSPLHF. For the CDR3, the DNA is TGTGCCTGGAGTGTTTTTGTCAGGGACAGACGCTCCTATAATTCACCCCTCCACTTT. The V gene is TRBV30, the J gene TRBJ1-6, with 7 bases aligning to TRBD1. CDR1 and CDR2 (germline): GTSNPN, SVGIG (reference sequence). The CDR3 runs to 19 residues. The junction had 11 bases not matched to a gene; V was cut back by 0 bases and J by 0 bases.

V and J are TRBV7-9 and TRBJ2-1, with 11 nucleotides matching TRBD2. The CDR3 extends over 14 amino acids. V was pared by 1 base and J by 10 bases, with 3 bases of the junction left unmatched. The germline V gene encodes CDR1 SEHNR and CDR2 FQNEAQ (reference sequence). The CDR3, as DNA: TGTGCCAGCAGCTTAGGACTAGCGGGATTCGAGCAGTTCTTC. It encodes CASSLGLAGFEQFF.

The V call is TRBV6-5, the J call TRBJ2-5; TRBD2 might be the D (5 bases). V lost 6 bases and J lost 2, with 10 bases in between. The length of the CDR3 is 13 residues. CDR1 MNHEY and CDR2 SVGAGI come from the germline V gene. CDR3 sequence reads: CASSSGIQETQYF. DNA of the CDR3: TGTGCCAGCAGCTCCGGGATTCAAGAGACCCAGTACTTC.

CDR3 protein: CASGSGGATYEQYF. The CDR3, as DNA: TGCGCCAGCGGATCCGGGGGGGCCACCTACGAGCAGTACTTC. This chain links TRBV5-1 with TRBJ2-7; TRBD2 agrees at 8 bases. Germline values: CDR1 SGHRS, CDR2 YFSETQ. V was pared by 7 bases and J by 2 bases, with 8 bases of the junction left unmatched. This CDR3 has 14 amino acids.

This chain links TRBV6-5 with TRBJ1-1; D unresolved. The CDR3 contains 15 residues. Trimming removed 8 bases from V and 1 base from J, with 17 bases in between. Per the germline V gene, CDR1 is MNHEY and CDR2 is SVGAGI. The CDR3 DNA reads TGTGCCAGCTCCCCCCGGAGGGATTCGAACACTGAAGCTTTCTTT. Translated, it gives CASSPRRDSNTEAFF.

This clone was observed a few times. This rearrangement joins TRBV9 to TRBJ1-3; 9 bases match TRBD1. CDR1 is SGDLS, CDR2 YYNGEE, per germline. The ends lost 0 bases at V and 3 bases at J; junction bases unmatched: 7. The CDR3 runs to 17 residues. CDR3 DNA: TGTGCCAGCAGCGTAGCTCTGGGACAGGGAATTGGAAACACCATATATTTT. This gives the protein CASSVALGQGIGNTIYF. Looking up the rest from reference TRBV9 and TRBJ1-3 gives the full variable domain: DSGVTQTPKHLITATGQRVTLRCSPRSGDLSVYWYQQSLDQGLQFLIQYYNGEERAKGNILERFSAQQFPDLHSELNLSSLELGDSALYFCASSVALGQGIGNTIYFGEGSWLTVV.

CDR3 amino acids: CASSLGGTVGNTIYF. The CDR3 DNA is TGTGCCAGCAGCTTGGGCGGGACGGTTGGAAACACCATATATTTT. The chain combines TRBV5-8 with TRBJ1-3; tentatively, D is TRBD1 (5 bases). CDR3 size: 15 residues. Germline-derived CDR1 and CDR2 are SGHTS and YDEGEE. V shed 0 bases and J shed 3 bases, with 10 bases lying between them.

The rearrangement links TRBV10-3 to TRBJ2-5; D remains ambiguous. Trimming removed 0 bases from V and 5 bases from J, with 13 bases in between. The CDR3 runs to 15 residues. Germline V lookup: CDR1 ENHRY, CDR2 SYGVKD. CDR3 amino acids: CAISESKDSWETQYF. In DNA, the CDR3 is TGTGCCATCAGTGAGTCGAAAGACTCCTGGGAGACCCAGTACTTC.

The chain is built from TRBV3-1 (or the pseudogene TRBV3-2) and TRBJ2-5; D perhaps matches TRBD2 (5 bases). The ends were cut back, 2 bases at V and 3 bases at J, with 19 bases in the middle. Germline lookup yields CDR1 LGHDT and CDR2 YNNKEL (reference sequence). The CDR3 contains 17 residues. The CDR3 coding sequence is TGTGCCAGCAGCCAATATAGGCACGCGGGTACTAAAGAGACCCAGTACTTC. This sequence encodes CASSQYRHAGTKETQYF.

The sample holds a few counts of this clone. V usage is TRBV7-9 and J usage is TRBJ1-1, with a possible D match to TRBD1 (6 bases). This CDR3 has 15 amino acids. V was cut by 4 bases and J by 0 bases, with 12 bases left in between. Germline-derived CDR1 and CDR2 are SEHNR and FQNEAQ (reference sequence). CDR3 protein: CASSSGQHLNTEAFF. The CDR3 DNA reads TGTGCCAGCAGCTCTGGACAGCATTTGAACACTGAAGCTTTCTTT.

The chain combines TRBV19 with TRBJ1-5; no firm D call. The CDR3 contains 13 residues. Trimming took 4 bases from V and 4 from J, leaving 8 bases between them. Germline CDR1 and CDR2: LNHDA and SQIVND (reference sequence). The CDR3 DNA follows: TGTGCCAGTAGTAACCGGGGAAATCAGCCCCAGCATTTT. This sequence encodes CASSNRGNQPQHF.

This chain links TRBV28 with TRBJ2-1; D is ambiguous. Germline lookup yields CDR1 MDHEN and CDR2 SYDVKM. V was clipped by 4 bases and J by 6 bases, with 13 bases between them. The CDR3 runs to 14 residues. The CDR3 protein is CASSSYAPSNEQFF. The CDR3, as DNA: TGTGCCAGCAGTTCGTATGCGCCCTCCAATGAGCAGTTCTTC.

A single count supports this clone. This chain links TRBV19 with TRBJ1-5; no definite D call. This CDR3 is 15 amino acids long. Germline lookup yields CDR1 LNHDA and CDR2 SQIVND (reference sequence). The V gene lost 5 bases and the J gene lost 2 bases, with 13 bases spanning the gap. The CDR3 DNA sequence: TGTGCCAGTAGTTTTTGGGCAGATCGCAATCAGCCCCAGCATTTT. Translating it yields CASSFWADRNQPQHF.

This clone showed up just a few times. The CDR3 nucleotides are TGTGCCAGCAGCTTAGATATGGGGGCGTACTATGGCTACACCTTC. Its translation is CASSLDMGAYYGYTF. V gene TRBV11-2 combines with J gene TRBJ1-2; D might be TRBD1 (6 bases). CDR1 SGHAT and CDR2 FQNNGV come from the germline V gene. CDR3 size: 15 residues. V was shortened by 0 bases and J by 3 bases, with 11 bases between the two germline ends.

As DNA, the CDR3 is TGTGCCAGCTCACTCGGGACAGGGGGCGATGGCTACACCTTC. It translates to CASSLGTGGDGYTF. The V gene is TRBV18, the J gene TRBJ1-2; 12 bases fit TRBD1. Trimming cost V 4 bases and J 6 bases; bases outside gene matches: 3. The CDR3 sequence is 14 residues long. From germline, CDR1 is KGHSH and CDR2 LQKENI. The whole variable domain, remainder taken from reference TRBV18 and TRBJ1-2, is NAGVMQNPRHLVRRRGQEARLRCSPMKGHSHVYWYRQLPEEGLKFMVYLQKENIIDESGMPKERFSAEFPKEGPSILRIQQVVRGDSAAYFCASSLGTGGDGYTFGSGTRLTVV.

The rearrangement joins TRBV4-1 to TRBJ1-5, with TRBD1 as a possible D gene (6 bases). CDR1 and CDR2 from the germline V gene are MGHRA and YSYEKL. V lost 5 bases and J 1 base, leaving 15 bases between the germline ends. CDR3 size: 16 residues. CDR3 region: CASSGVRGLSNQPQHF. The CDR3 nucleotides are TGCGCCAGCAGCGGGGTCAGGGGCTTGAGCAATCAGCCCCAGCATTTT.

The genes are TRBV5-6 and TRBJ2-5; D is undetermined. Germline values: CDR1 SGHDT, CDR2 YYEEEE. The CDR3 runs 11 residues. The V end lost 5 bases, the J end lost 5 bases, and 7 bases lay between the germline ends. As DNA, the CDR3 is TGTGCCAGCAGTACTACTGAGACCCAGTACTTC. Amino acids: CASSTTETQYF.

The chain combines TRBV7-9 with TRBJ2-1; TRBD1 matches 7 bases. V dropped 5 bases and J dropped 5; count of bases not matched to a gene: 9. The CDR3 loop spans 15 amino acids. In germline, CDR1 is SEHNR, CDR2 FQNEAQ (reference sequence). CDR3 loop: CASSLQGTVHNEQFF. The CDR3 DNA follows: TGTGCCAGCAGCCTACAGGGGACGGTCCACAATGAGCAGTTCTTC.

CDR3 DNA: TGTGCCAGCAGCGTAGTCGCTGGAGGGGCAGCTTTCTTT. It specifies CASSVVAGGAAFF. The gene calls are TRBV9 and TRBJ1-1; possibly TRBD1 for D (5 bases). V was pared by 0 bases and J by 10 bases, with 13 bases between. The CDR3 is 13 amino acids. Germline V gives CDR1 SGDLS, CDR2 YYNGEE. Complete variable domain (other parts from reference TRBV9 and TRBJ1-1): DSGVTQTPKHLITATGQRVTLRCSPRSGDLSVYWYQQSLDQGLQFLIQYYNGEERAKGNILERFSAQQFPDLHSELNLSSLELGDSALYFCASSVVAGGAAFFGQGTRLTVV.

This chain joins TRBV10-3 and TRBJ2-1, with D maybe TRBD1 (7 bases). Looked up from germline, CDR1 is ENHRY and CDR2 is SYGVKD. The CDR3 has 15 amino acids. V lost 11 bases, J lost 1 base, and 18 bases lay in between. The CDR3 DNA follows: TGTGCCTCAGCCCTACAGGGGACTTCCTACAATGAGCAGTTCTTC. Translation gives CASALQGTSYNEQFF.

The rearrangement uses TRBV29-1 and TRBJ2-7; no reliable D call. Germline V gene lookup returns CDR1 SQVTM and CDR2 ANQGSEA. The V end was cut by 1 base, the J end by 2 bases, with 3 bases between. The CDR3 is 11 amino acids. CDR3 loop: CSVEGPYEQYF. The DNA of the CDR3 is TGCAGCGTTGAAGGGCCCTACGAGCAGTACTTC.

The gene calls are TRBV6-1 and TRBJ2-7; TRBD2 matches 8 bases. The CDR3 is made up of 16 amino acids. V shed 4 bases and J 5 bases; nucleotides not matched to a gene: 13. Germline assignment: CDR1 MNHNS and CDR2 SASEGT. For the CDR3, the DNA is TGTGCCAGCAGTGCGGGAGGGGCGGGAGAAGGCCACGAGCAGTACTTC. The encoded protein is CASSAGGAGEGHEQYF.

This clone was seen once. The chain couples TRBV18 to TRBJ2-7; D is perhaps TRBD1 (5 bases). Trimming shortened V by 2 bases and J by 4 bases, and 15 bases separated the two germline ends. The CDR3 sequence is 15 residues long. CDR1 is KGHSH and CDR2 is LQKENI in the germline V gene. This chain's CDR3 is CASSPRGPGTYEQYF. CDR3 nucleotides: TGTGCCAGCTCACCAAGGGGCCCCGGTACTTACGAGCAGTACTTC.

This chain uses TRBV20-1 with TRBJ1-2; no definite D call. Looked up from germline, CDR1 is DFQATT and CDR2 is SNEGSKA (reference sequence). The V end lost 3 bases, the J end lost 5 bases, and 10 bases lay between the germline ends. The CDR3 runs 12 residues. In DNA, the CDR3 is TGCAGTGCTAGTGACGGTCCTTATGGCTACACCTTC. Its protein product is CSASDGPYGYTF.

The rearrangement links TRBV7-8 to TRBJ1-1; no clear D gene. Germline CDR1 and CDR2: SGHVS and FQNEAQ. V dropped 1 base and J dropped 0 bases, with 9 bases sitting between them. The CDR3 runs 15 residues. CDR3 region: CASSLDEGLNTEAFF. The CDR3 region has the DNA TGTGCCAGCAGCTTAGATGAGGGCTTGAACACTGAAGCTTTCTTT.

The genes are TRBV19 and TRBJ1-1; 7 bases are a match to TRBD1. With V trimmed by 0 bases and J by 2 bases, 3 bases remained unmatched. CDR1 LNHDA and CDR2 SQIVND come from the germline V gene (reference sequence). CDR3 size: 15 residues. The CDR3 reads CASSIEGTVNTEAFF. The CDR3 bases are TGTGCCAGTAGTATAGAAGGGACAGTAAACACTGAAGCTTTCTTT.